This T cell receptor beta chain was observed in a study of T cell changes during pregnancy in multiple sclerosis (dated by TCRdb to about 2019). General notes on the study: The study looked at changes in the T cell repertoire across pregnancy in women with multiple sclerosis.

From the cysteine up to the phenylalanine, the CDR3 has a length of 14 residues. Solely the CDR3 DNA is kept, with 42 bases framed from the first base. CDR1 SEHNR and CDR2 FQNEAQ were looked up in the germline V gene (reference sequence). V drops 4 bases and J drops 7 bases, leaving 16 bases in between. To note about this clone: What antigen it recognizes has not been identified. It has no much larger one-base neighbor in the sample; base qualities were not kept.

The library was produced with the immunoSEQ multiplex PCR assay. TCRdb limited this immuneACCESS table to in-frame rearrangements with V and J called. A share of clones is missing; checked studies link under half to unresolved V genes, and the rest is unexplained. This sample has over 45,000 clones in its table, and about 91% of those were observed once. The biggest ten clones account for around 2.1% of the sample. The source was peripheral blood, collected in the third trimester of pregnancy. The clonotype originates from a female donor with multiple sclerosis, enrolled in a pregnancy study. This sequence uses TRBV7-9 and TRBJ2-5, with the D gene call left open. The CDR3 protein sequence reads: CASSSPGLPGTQYF. The DNA sequence follows: TGTGCCAGCAGCTCACCAGGCCTACCAGGGACCCAGTACTTC. The full variable domain, with segments outside the CDR3 supplied by the reference TRBV7-9 and TRBJ2-5 proteins, appears as DTGVSQNPRHKITKRGQNVTFRCDPISEHNRLYWYRQTLGQGPEFLTYFQNEAQLEKSRLLSDRFSAERPKGSFSTLEIQRTEQGDSAMYLCASSSPGLPGTQYFGPGTRLLVL.